The 20 T cell receptor beta chains presented below share a single source sample, sequenced in a study of cytomegalovirus exposure and HLA in healthy donors. Primers included in the PCR were 60 Vbeta and 13 Jbeta primers. TCRdb's table, derived via immunoSEQ multiplex PCR, lists solely in-frame clones and lacks some. The table shows some 150,000 clones, with 82% occurring only once. The sequenced material came from PBMCs. These receptors were obtained from a man in his forties or fifties in good health and CMV-seropositive.

Remarks on this clone: Germline and junction disagree at one end, which may indicate a read error. The CDR3 loop is CAISVGADVLTF. The CDR3 nucleotides read TGTGCCATCAGTGTAGGGGCCGACGTCCTGACTTTC. V usage is TRBV10-3 and J usage is TRBJ2-6; perhaps TRBD1 as D (5 bases). Germline V gene lookup returns CDR1 ENHRY and CDR2 SYGVKD. The CDR3 totals 12 residues.

The chain is built from TRBV9 and TRBJ2-7; tentative D call: TRBD2 (6 bases). The CDR3 length is 16 residues. Trimming stripped 0 bases from V and 1 base from J, with 14 bases between. The germline CDR1 and CDR2 sequences are SGDLS and YYNGEE. The CDR3 DNA follows: TGTGCCAGCAGCGTAGAAGGTCGGGGACTGTCCTACGAGCAGTACTTC. Protein product: CASSVEGRGLSYEQYF.

The genes are TRBV19 and TRBJ2-1, with a weak D call TRBD1 (5 bases). CDR3 length: 14 residues. Germline V CDR1 and CDR2: LNHDA, SQIVND (reference sequence). V was clipped by 5 bases and J by 7 bases, with 15 bases between them. The CDR3 bases are TGTGCCAGTAGTGCTAGGGGTTTGAGGAATGAGCAGTTCTTC. The encoded protein is CASSARGLRNEQFF.

The DNA of the CDR3 is TGTGCCAGTCTCGGACAGGCCTCCTACGAGCAGTACTTC. Amino acid sequence: CASLGQASYEQYF. The chain couples TRBV6-5 to TRBJ2-7; 7 bases are shared with TRBD1. The ends lost 9 bases at V and 0 bases at J; junction bases unmatched: 5. The germline gives CDR1 MNHEY, CDR2 SVGAGI. CDR3 length equals 13 residues.

The chain joins TRBV6-1 to TRBJ2-3; the D gene is possibly TRBD1 (5 bases). Germline-derived CDR1 and CDR2 are MNHNS and SASEGT. Trimming removed 3 bases from V and 1 base from J, with 8 bases in between. The CDR3 contains 14 residues. The DNA of the CDR3 is TGTGCCAGCAGTGACGCACAGGGCACAGATACGCAGTATTTT. Protein sequence: CASSDAQGTDTQYF.

The V call is TRBV19, the J call TRBJ2-5; D possibly corresponds to TRBD2 (6 bases). The CDR3 runs 13 residues. Trimming stripped 8 bases from V and 5 bases from J, with 15 bases between. Germline CDR1 and CDR2: LNHDA and SQIVND (reference sequence). The CDR3 DNA sequence: TGTGCCAGTCGAACCACTGGGGGGGAGACCCAGTACTTC. It codes for CASRTTGGETQYF.

The rearrangement uses TRBV7-3 and TRBJ2-7, with 7 bases aligning to TRBD2. The CDR3 spans 14 residues. Germline V lookup: CDR1 SGHTA, CDR2 FQGTGA. Losses at the gene ends were 8 bases for V and 6 bases for J; bases not matched to a gene: 13. CDR3 protein: CASSASGGEVEQYF. DNA of the CDR3: TGTGCCAGCTCGGCTTCTGGGGGGGAGGTCGAGCAGTACTTC.

The chain is built from TRBV11-3 and TRBJ2-2, with 8 bases identical to TRBD1. The CDR3 runs to 18 residues. J lost 9 bases, V lost 5 bases, and 20 bases had no gene match. The V gene's germline CDR1 is SGHNT and CDR2 YENEEA. CDR3 sequence: CASSRTRYGQGVTRELFF. CDR3 coding DNA: TGTGCCAGCAGCCGAACTCGTTACGGACAGGGAGTTACCCGGGAGCTGTTTTTT.

The V call is TRBV2, the J call TRBJ2-5; 7 positions match TRBD1. Per the germline V gene, CDR1 is SNHLY and CDR2 is FYNNEI. This CDR3 is built from 13 residues. V lost 5 bases, J lost 4 bases, and 4 bases stayed unmatched. The CDR3 DNA reads as TGTGCCAGCAGTCCCGGACAGGTAGAGACCCAGTACTTC. As protein: CASSPGQVETQYF.

In DNA form, the CDR3 reads TGTGCCAGCACCCCAGCGGGGAGCAACACCGGGGAGCTGTTTTTT. It translates to CASTPAGSNTGELFF. This chain joins TRBV6-5 and TRBJ2-2, with 7 bases identical to TRBD2. The CDR3 consists of 15 residues. J lost 2 bases, V lost 7 bases, and 7 bases had no gene match. In germline, CDR1 is MNHEY, CDR2 SVGAGI.

The J gene is TRBJ1-2, the V gene TRBV5-1, with D perhaps TRBD1 (5 bases). V gave up 4 bases and J gave up 13 bases, with 23 bases separating them. The CDR3 runs 14 residues. CDR1 is SGHRS, CDR2 YFSETQ, per germline. Here the CDR3 reads CASSLGVPQGSLTF. CDR3 bases: TGCGCCAGCAGCCTGGGAGTACCTCAGGGATCCCTCACCTTC.

A few counts support this clone. The rearrangement uses TRBV5-1 and TRBJ2-2; no reliable D call. Trimming cost V 3 bases and J 3 bases, with 6 bases left between them. CDR1 and CDR2 (germline): SGHRS, YFSETQ. The CDR3 consists of 13 residues. For the CDR3, the DNA is TGCGCCAGCAGCTCCCTCTACACCGGGGAGCTGTTTTTT. This encodes CASSSLYTGELFF.

The genes are TRBV20-1 and TRBJ1-3; D not certain. This CDR3 contains 10 residues. CDR1 and CDR2 (germline): DFQATT, SNEGSKA (reference sequence). Trimming left V 5 bases short and J 7 bases short, with 6 bases between. The CDR3 here is CSAGLNTIYF. As DNA, the CDR3 is TGCAGTGCTGGCCTTAACACCATATATTTT.

The chain recombines TRBV7-9 with TRBJ1-1; TRBD1 might be the D (6 bases). Germline lookup yields CDR1 SEHNR and CDR2 FQNEAQ (reference sequence). V dropped 4 bases and J dropped 0 bases, with 12 bases sitting between them. The CDR3 spans 15 residues. The CDR3 region is CASSSRGPMNTEAFF. Written as DNA, the CDR3 is TGTGCCAGCAGCTCCAGGGGTCCCATGAACACTGAAGCTTTCTTT.

Notes on this clone: This CDR3 is also generated by other DNA sequences in the sample. The chain joins TRBV5-1 to TRBJ1-2; TRBD1 might be the D (6 bases). Germline V lookup: CDR1 SGHRS, CDR2 YFSETQ. V shed 2 bases and J shed 1 base, with 6 bases lying between them. The CDR3 totals 13 residues. The CDR3 nucleotides read TGCGCCAGCAGCTTACAGGGTAACTATGGCTACACCTTC. It is translated as CASSLQGNYGYTF. Full variable domain (rest looked up from reference TRBV5-1 and TRBJ1-2): KAGVTQTPRYLIKTRGQQVTLSCSPISGHRSVSWYQQTPGQGLQFLFEYFSETQRNKGNFPGRFSGRQFSNSRSEMNVSTLELGDSALYLCASSLQGNYGYTFGSGTRLTVV.

The rearrangement links TRBV5-1 to TRBJ2-5; tentative D call: TRBD1 (5 bases). Trimming took 0 bases from V and 1 from J, leaving 7 bases between them. This CDR3 is built from 14 residues. In germline, CDR1 is SGHRS, CDR2 YFSETQ. The CDR3 region is CASSLVGLQETQYF. CDR3 coding DNA: TGCGCCAGCAGCTTGGTGGGGCTCCAAGAGACCCAGTACTTC.

The rearrangement links TRBV7-9 to TRBJ2-1; maybe TRBD2 (6 bases). V was pared by 3 bases and J by 8 bases, with 17 bases between. The length of the CDR3 is 15 residues. Germline V lookup: CDR1 SEHNR, CDR2 FQNEAQ (reference sequence). The CDR3 sequence: CASSFPLGGDDEQFF. DNA of the CDR3: TGTGCCAGCAGCTTCCCCCTAGGAGGGGACGATGAGCAGTTCTTC. The variable domain in full, completed from reference TRBV7-9 and TRBJ2-1, reads DTGVSQNPRHKITKRGQNVTFRCDPISEHNRLYWYRQTLGQGPEFLTYFQNEAQLEKSRLLSDRFSAERPKGSFSTLEIQRTEQGDSAMYLCASSFPLGGDDEQFFGPGTRLTVL.

To note about this clone: A junction boundary mismatches the germline segment, possibly from a read error. The chain combines TRBV7-2 with TRBJ2-6; no clear D. This CDR3 has 13 residues. Germline V CDR1 and CDR2: SGHTA, FQGNSA. The CDR3 loop is CASSYGQANGLTF. DNA for the CDR3: TGTGCCAGCAGCTACGGCCAGGCCAACGGCCTGACTTTC. The whole variable domain, remainder taken from reference TRBV7-2 and TRBJ2-6, is GAGVSQSPSNKVTEKGKDVELRCDPISGHTALYWYRQSLGQGLEFLIYFQGNSAPDKSGLPSDRFSAERTGGSVSTLTIQRTQQEDSAVYLCASSYGQANGLTFGAGSRLTVL.

There are a few counts of this clone. The chain carries TRBV4-2 and TRBJ2-7, with 7 positions matching TRBD1. The CDR3 runs 12 residues. In germline, CDR1 is LGHNA, CDR2 YNFKEQ. The V and J ends lost 8 bases and 3 bases, in that order; junction bases with no gene match: 4. In DNA form, the CDR3 reads TGTGCCAGCCGGGACAGTGGCTACGAGCAGTACTTC. It codes for CASRDSGYEQYF.

The chain uses TRBV5-4 and TRBJ1-4; 7 positions agree with TRBD1. The CDR3 has 16 residues. Looked up from germline, CDR1 is SGHNT and CDR2 is YYREEE (reference sequence). The ends lost 0 bases at V and 7 bases at J; junction bases unmatched: 9. In DNA, the CDR3 is TGTGCCAGCAGCTTGGCCTTGGCGGGACAGCCTGAAAAACTGTTTTTT. As protein: CASSLALAGQPEKLFF.